The entry that follows covers one T cell receptor (beta chain) sequence. Profiling relied on immunoSEQ multiplex PCR, and the TCRdb table lists in-frame clones only, not all of them. Counted here are 3,500 to 5,000 clones, roughly 77% occurring once; the ten biggest clones make up over 25%. Flow cytometry served to check the purity of CD4+ and CD8+ cells, which were isolated by positive magnetic bead selection. This sample was taken from a study of somatic mutations in cytotoxic T cells in rheumatoid arthritis. Study-level information: Patient blood (30 ml EDTA) was drawn right after diagnosis, before any treatment.

From germline, CDR1 is SEHNR and CDR2 FQNEAQ (reference sequence). This CDR3 region has 15 residues. The trim removed 1 base at V and 9 bases at J, leaving 9 bases unmatched. This receptor was identified in a woman aged 60 to 75 with rheumatoid arthritis. Sequenced sample: CD8+ T cells sorted from blood. The chain carries TRBV7-9 and TRBJ1-5; the match to TRBD1 covers 7 bases. The CDR3 region is CASSLGWQGDSPQHF. CDR3 nucleotides: TGTGCCAGCAGCTTAGGGTGGCAGGGGGACTCGCCCCAGCATTTT.